This is a list of T cell receptor beta chains from one sample in a study of monozygotic twins with inflammatory bowel disease. Reprocessing the 5' RACE reads, TCRdb reports a single entry for every CDR3 protein and omits DNA. Here the sample table reports under 350,000 distinct CDR3 sequences. The sequenced sample was blood. The receptors derive from a human donor with ulcerative colitis or Crohn's disease, or a healthy co-twin of an affected twin (not recorded which). Both conserved end residues are part of each CDR3.

j_call	v_call	cdr3_aa
TRBJ2-1	TRBV7-2	CASSPPSRSGEQFF
TRBJ2-5	TRBV6-5	CASSYGGQGETQYF
TRBJ1-2	TRBV11-1	CASSLAFIGRGGLDSNYGYTF
TRBJ1-4	TRBV12-3/TRBV12-4	CASSLGTGGYEKLFF
TRBJ2-1	TRBV7-9	CASSLAQPNEQFF
TRBJ2-7	TRBV7-6	CASSLTASSLSYEQYF
TRBJ1-2	TRBV15	CATSRGANYGYTF
TRBJ2-1	TRBV28	CASSISGGLGEQFF
TRBJ2-3	TRBV24-1	CATSDTSATDTQYF
TRBJ2-2	TRBV7-8	CASSYQRRSNTGELFF
TRBJ2-1	TRBV5-1	CASSLGSGSSYNEQFF
TRBJ2-6	TRBV4-3	CASSQEAGFFGANVLTF
TRBJ2-7	TRBV5-6	CASSTDLTGVNEQYF
TRBJ2-1	TRBV14	CASSQERPANEQFF
TRBJ2-1	TRBV20-1	CSASHPRRASRNYNEQFF
TRBJ2-5	TRBV12-3/TRBV12-4	CASSLPRGGIETQYF
TRBJ1-5	TRBV20-1	CSAGRGSNRHQPQHF
TRBJ2-7	TRBV6-6	CASKGPAEQYF
TRBJ2-3	TRBV5-6	CASSLMPDTQYF
TRBJ2-1	TRBV20-1	CSAPGLAGAIYNEQFF